This TCR beta chain stems from a study of OX40 agonist ivuxolimab in advanced cancers. Overall study results and limits: Among expanded peripheral T cells, antigen specificity went undetermined.

The repertoire was sequenced with immunoSEQ multiplex PCR; TCRdb's copy has only in-frame clones and lacks some. The sample contains roughly 93,000 clones, under 85% of which appear only once. As concerns this clone: As yet, its antigen is unknown.

Systemic immunosuppression or autoimmune disease history was grounds to exclude patients. Researchers took blood at baseline, on cycle 4 day 1, and on cycle 7 day 1. The CDR3 is 12 amino acids. The V gene's germline CDR1 is SGHRS and CDR2 YFSETQ. V lost 4 bases to trimming and J lost 5 bases; unmatched junction nucleotides: 2. The sequence derives from an adult with an advanced solid tumor such as melanoma, head and neck, liver or kidney cancer. This material consisted of CD4+ or CD8+ T cells sorted from blood, taken in a trial of the OX40 agonist ivuxolimab. The chain uses TRBV5-1 and TRBJ1-1; 7 positions match TRBD1. DNA of the CDR3: TGCGCCAGCAGCCCAGGGGGGACTGAAGCTTTCTTT. Translated, it gives CASSPGGTEAFF.